In this sample, the clone carrying this T cell receptor (beta chain) turned up once. What it binds is not known. Trimming cost V 0 bases and J 13 bases, with 13 bases left between them. Germline CDR1 and CDR2: SGHAT and FQNNGV. The CDR3 spans 13 residues. This specimen belongs to a study of graft-versus-host responses after intestinal transplantation. Study in general: Recipients were all induced with anti-thymocyte globulin, then given tacrolimus and steroids for about 3 years. The study, taken as a whole, reports: Graft-donor T cell macrochimerism coincided with high graft-versus-host to host-versus-graft clonal ratios in allografts.

Using immunoSEQ multiplex PCR, the repertoire was profiled, and TCRdb retains in-frame clones only, with some absent. The sample shows over 100,000 clones, 85% to 95% of them seen only once. The origin of this receptor is a human donor who received an intestinal transplant. The sample in question was unstimulated CD8+ T cells sorted from spleen or lymph node cells, obtained before intestinal transplant. This chain uses TRBV11-2 with TRBJ1-5; D uncertain. CDR3 protein: CASSLEAGRSQHF. The CDR3 nucleotides read TGTGCCAGCAGCTTAGAGGCAGGCCGATCTCAGCATTTT.